The 16 T cell receptor beta chains presented below share a single source sample, sequenced in a study of shared clonotypes between healthy human individuals. Using immunoSEQ multiplex PCR, the repertoire was profiled, and TCRdb retains in-frame clones only, with some absent. Among roughly 1.5 million clones listed, 98% were seen once. The sample taken for sequencing was naive CD4+ T cells sorted from blood. The subset here: CD45RA+ positively selected. All receptors derive from a young man in good health.

This chain joins TRBV9 and TRBJ2-5; 9 positions agree with TRBD1. V dropped 2 bases and J dropped 5; count of bases not matched to a gene: 1. The CDR3 extends over 13 amino acids. Germline CDR1 is SGDLS and CDR2 is YYNGEE. The CDR3, as DNA: TGTGCCAGCAGCGTCGGGACAGGGGAGACCCAGTACTTC. This translates into CASSVGTGETQYF. Filled out from reference TRBV9 and TRBJ2-5, the complete variable domain reads DSGVTQTPKHLITATGQRVTLRCSPRSGDLSVYWYQQSLDQGLQFLIQYYNGEERAKGNILERFSAQQFPDLHSELNLSSLELGDSALYFCASSVGTGETQYFGPGTRLLVL.

This sequence joins TRBV28 and TRBJ2-7; 7 bases are shared with TRBD2. Germline assignment: CDR1 MDHEN and CDR2 SYDVKM. CDR3 length equals 15 residues. Trimming at V came to 3 bases and at J to 1 base, leaving 6 bases not matched to a gene. The DNA of the CDR3 is TGTGCCAGCAGTTTTCCGCGACTAGCATCCTACGAGCAGTACTTC. Translating it yields CASSFPRLASYEQYF.

The V and J genes are TRBV25-1 and TRBJ2-2; 10 bases are a match to TRBD2. CDR1 and CDR2 from the germline V gene are MGHDK and SYGVNS. The CDR3 runs 15 residues. J lost 7 bases, V lost 3 bases, and 5 bases had no gene match. The CDR3 region is CASSESSGRVGELFF. For the CDR3, the DNA is TGTGCCAGCAGTGAGTCTAGCGGGAGAGTCGGGGAGCTGTTTTTT.

This sequence joins TRBV7-8 and TRBJ1-3, with D maybe TRBD1 (5 bases). The V end was cut by 0 bases, the J end by 3 bases, with 6 bases between. This CDR3 has 14 residues. The germline V gene has CDR1 SGHVS and CDR2 FQNEAQ. The CDR3 loop is CASSLAGVGNTIYF. CDR3 coding DNA: TGTGCCAGCAGCTTAGCAGGGGTTGGAAACACCATATATTTT.

The chain links TRBV21-1 to TRBJ2-3; the table's D call of TRBD2 was not tested on the DNA. TRBV21-1 is labeled a pseudogene. The CDR3 has 16 residues. As DNA, the CDR3 is TGTGCCAGCACTAAAGGTGGGCTAGCGGGCACAGATACGCAGTATTTT. This codes for CASTKGGLAGTDTQYF.

With regard to this clone: This CDR3 is also generated by other DNA sequences in the sample. The chain couples TRBV7-9 to TRBJ1-2, with 7 positions matching TRBD1. The germline V gene encodes CDR1 SEHNR and CDR2 FQNEAQ (reference sequence). The V and J ends lost 3 bases and 4 bases, in that order; junction bases with no gene match: 8. The CDR3 is made up of 15 amino acids. CDR3 sequence (DNA): TGTGCCAGCAGCTTTCCGGGACAGATATTCTATGGCTACACCTTC. This sequence encodes CASSFPGQIFYGYTF.

V and J are TRBV12-5 and TRBJ2-7, with D possibly being TRBD1 or TRBD2 (5 bases each). The germline V gene has CDR1 LGHNT and CDR2 FRNRAP. Between the trimmed V and J ends, which lost 7 bases and 6 bases, there was a span of 16 bases. The CDR3 consists of 13 residues. CDR3 sequence: CASAKHPGTEQYF. The CDR3 nucleotides are TGTGCTAGTGCCAAACATCCAGGGACCGAGCAGTACTTC.

This sequence joins TRBV11-2 and TRBJ2-2, with D hard to call. V was shortened by 5 bases and J by 6 bases, with 7 bases between the two germline ends. Germline V gene sequence: CDR1 SGHAT, CDR2 FQNNGV. This CDR3 is built from 12 residues. For the CDR3, the DNA is TGTGCCAGCAGCCGGATTCCCGGGGAGCTGTTTTTT. It specifies CASSRIPGELFF. The variable domain in full, completed from reference TRBV11-2 and TRBJ2-2, reads EAGVAQSPRYKIIEKRQSVAFWCNPISGHATLYWYQQILGQGPKLLIQFQNNGVVDDSQLPKDRFSAERLKGVDSTLKIQPAKLEDSAVYLCASSRIPGELFFGEGSRLTVL.

The chain joins TRBV18 to TRBJ2-7; possibly TRBD2 for D (7 bases). The V end lost 2 bases, the J end lost 0 bases, and 11 bases lay between the germline ends. Germline V gene lookup returns CDR1 KGHSH and CDR2 LQKENI. The CDR3 is 15 residues long. This chain's CDR3 is CASSPRGRVSYEQYF. Here the CDR3 DNA reads TGTGCCAGCTCACCAAGGGGGAGGGTCTCCTACGAGCAGTACTTC.

The V and J genes are TRBV10-1 and TRBJ2-7; no reliable D call. V was shortened by 8 bases and J by 4 bases, with 12 bases between the two germline ends. In germline, CDR1 is WNHNN, CDR2 SYGVQD (reference sequence). This CDR3 has 12 amino acids. Here the CDR3 DNA reads TGCGCCAGCCTAGTACTACCGTACGAGCAGTACTTC. This codes for CASLVLPYEQYF.

This clone was found once. CDR3 in DNA: TGTGCCACCAGCAGAGATATCCGGCTAGCGGGTCACAATGAGCAGTTCTTC. Its translation is CATSRDIRLAGHNEQFF. The V gene is TRBV15, the J gene TRBJ2-1; 8 bases are a match to TRBD2. CDR1 is LNHNV, CDR2 YYDKDF, per germline (reference sequence). Germline trimming cut 0 bases from V and 5 bases from J; bases unmatched to any gene: 9. CDR3 length: 17 amino acids.

The gene calls are TRBV11-3 and TRBJ2-1; no reliable D call. CDR1 is SGHNT and CDR2 is YENEEA in the germline V gene. V lost 2 bases, J lost 4 bases, and 6 bases lay in between. The CDR3 is made up of 13 amino acids. This CDR3 reads CASSLRSYNEQFF. DNA of the CDR3: TGTGCCAGCAGCTTAAGGAGTTACAATGAGCAGTTCTTC.

V is TRBV6-5 and J is TRBJ2-1; 9 bases fit TRBD1. CDR3 length: 15 amino acids. V lost 2 bases to trimming and J lost 8 bases; unmatched junction nucleotides: 7. The V gene's germline CDR1 is MNHEY and CDR2 SVGAGI. CDR3 sequence: CASSYALRQGDEQFF. CDR3 in DNA: TGTGCCAGCAGTTACGCCCTACGACAGGGGGATGAGCAGTTCTTC.

The chain links TRBV5-1 to TRBJ2-2, with TRBD1 matching over 7 bases. J was trimmed by 5 bases and V by 5 bases; bases with no gene match: 3. The germline V gene has CDR1 SGHRS and CDR2 YFSETQ. This CDR3 comprises 13 residues. For the CDR3, the DNA is TGCGCCAGCAGGACAGGGTGGACCGGGGAGCTGTTTTTT. Translation: CASRTGWTGELFF.

This chain links TRBV27 with TRBJ2-7; 7 bases fit TRBD2. The CDR3 has 16 amino acids. CDR1 is MNHEY and CDR2 is SMNVEV in the germline V gene (reference sequence). The V segment lost 7 bases and the J segment 3 bases; nucleotides outside the gene matches: 15. CDR3 amino acids: CASNYEAGGRIYEQYF. The CDR3 nucleotides are TGTGCCAGCAATTACGAGGCTGGCGGGAGAATCTACGAGCAGTACTTC.

The V gene is TRBV7-9, the J gene TRBJ1-4; TRBD1 might be the D (6 bases). This CDR3 comprises 16 residues. V was pared by 5 bases and J by 3 bases, with 16 bases between. Germline V gives CDR1 SEHNR, CDR2 FQNEAQ (reference sequence). CDR3 sequence (DNA): TGTGCCAGCAGCCCCGGACAGTGGGTCGCTAATGAAAAACTGTTTTTT. As protein: CASSPGQWVANEKLFF.